This T cell receptor (beta chain) was sequenced in a study of preoperative IRX-2 immunotherapy in early breast cancer. By share, this clone ranks as medium-sized. TCRdb's table, derived via immunoSEQ multiplex PCR, lists solely in-frame clones and lacks some. The table lists 40,000 to 45,000 clones, approximately 80% of them singletons. Treatment in this sample: preoperative locoregional IRX-2 cytokine immunotherapy. Samples came from a phase Ib trial of preoperative locoregional IRX-2 cytokine immunotherapy. Trimming removed 3 bases at V and 4 bases at J, with 11 bases between. The germline CDR1 and CDR2 sequences are SGHNT and YENEEA. This CDR3 is 14 amino acids long.

The source was tumor tissue, collected after IRX-2 immunotherapy. This receptor was obtained from a human donor with breast cancer. The chain has TRBV11-3 and TRBJ2-3, with D maybe TRBD2 (6 bases). DNA of the CDR3: TGTGCCAGCAGCTTGGAGGGGCGCCCAGATACGCAGTATTTT. Amino acids: CASSLEGRPDTQYF.